This TCR beta chain was recovered during a study of blood T cells in healthy people across ages. Alongside a J-beta primer mix, a sample-barcoded 5' primer served in a second PCR lasting about 7 to 12 cycles. Per-sample output comprised a minimum of 3 million paired-end reads containing CDR3. A single record per CDR3 protein comes from TCRdb applying MiXCR to the 5' RACE reads. The data contain about 600,000 distinct CDR3 sequences, around half of them singletons. This clonotype was counted many times. The antigen is undetermined. Donors were healthy Caucasian individuals from Russia aged roughly 6 to 90. V lost 2 bases and J lost 4; bases outside the gene matches: 4. The CDR3 consists of 14 residues. Germline CDR1 and CDR2: DFQATT and SNEGSKA (reference sequence). Study-level results: Roughly linearly, TCR beta diversity per million T cells fell as age increased. It was the long-lived donors that had more naive CD4+ cells and higher diversity than aged donors.

The receptor was derived from a man at least 80 years old in good health. Sequencing used blood. V and J are TRBV20-1 and TRBJ2-1; TRBD1 matches at 8 bases. CDR3 sequence: CSARRTGGYNEQFF. DNA for the CDR3: TGCAGTGCTAGACGTACAGGGGGGTACAATGAGCAGTTCTTC.